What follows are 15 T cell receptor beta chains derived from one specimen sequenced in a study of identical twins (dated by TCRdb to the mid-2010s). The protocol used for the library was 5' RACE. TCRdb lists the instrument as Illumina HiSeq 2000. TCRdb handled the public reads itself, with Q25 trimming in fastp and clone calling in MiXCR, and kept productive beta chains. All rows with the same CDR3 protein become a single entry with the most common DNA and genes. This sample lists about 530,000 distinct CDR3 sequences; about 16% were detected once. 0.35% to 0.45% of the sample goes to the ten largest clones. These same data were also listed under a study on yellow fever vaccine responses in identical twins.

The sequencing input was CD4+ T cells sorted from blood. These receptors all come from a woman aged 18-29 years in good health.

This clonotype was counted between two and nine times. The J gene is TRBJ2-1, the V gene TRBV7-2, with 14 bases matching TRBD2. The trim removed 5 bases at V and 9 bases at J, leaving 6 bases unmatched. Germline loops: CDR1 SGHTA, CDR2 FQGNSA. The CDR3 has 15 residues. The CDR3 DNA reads TGTGCCAGCAGCCGAAGCGGACTAGCGGGAGGTGAGCAGTTCTTC. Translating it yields CASSRSGLAGGEQFF. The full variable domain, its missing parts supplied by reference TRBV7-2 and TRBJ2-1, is GAGVSQSPSNKVTEKGKDVELRCDPISGHTALYWYRQSLGQGLEFLIYFQGNSAPDKSGLPSDRFSAERTGGSVSTLTIQRTQQEDSAVYLCASSRSGLAGGEQFFGPGTRLTVL.

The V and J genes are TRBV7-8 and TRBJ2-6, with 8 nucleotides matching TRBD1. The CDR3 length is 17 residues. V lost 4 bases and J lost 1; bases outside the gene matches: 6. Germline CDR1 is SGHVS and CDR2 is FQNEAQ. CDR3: CASSWGQVTSGANVLTF. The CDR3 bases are TGTGCCAGCAGCTGGGGACAGGTTACTTCTGGGGCCAACGTCCTGACTTTC.

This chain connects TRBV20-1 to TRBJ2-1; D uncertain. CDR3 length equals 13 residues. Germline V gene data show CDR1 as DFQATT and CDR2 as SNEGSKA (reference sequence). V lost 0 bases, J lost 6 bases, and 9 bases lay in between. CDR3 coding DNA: TGCAGTGCTAGAGAAGGCGACATCAATGAGCAGTTCTTC. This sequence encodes CSAREGDINEQFF.

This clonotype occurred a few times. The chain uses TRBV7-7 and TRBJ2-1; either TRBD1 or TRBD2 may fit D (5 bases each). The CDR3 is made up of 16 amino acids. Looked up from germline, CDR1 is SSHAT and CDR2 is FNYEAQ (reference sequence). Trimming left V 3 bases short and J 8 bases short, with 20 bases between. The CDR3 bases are TGTGCCAGCAGCTTGGGGCTTGGAGGAGGAGGCGATGAGCAGTTCTTC. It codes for CASSLGLGGGGDEQFF.

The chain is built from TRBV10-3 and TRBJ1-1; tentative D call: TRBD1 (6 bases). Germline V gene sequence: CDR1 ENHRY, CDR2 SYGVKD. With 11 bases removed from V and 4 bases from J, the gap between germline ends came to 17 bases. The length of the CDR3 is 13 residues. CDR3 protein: CASFGGHGTEAFF. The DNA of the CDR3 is TGTGCCTCCTTTGGGGGCCACGGCACTGAAGCTTTCTTT.

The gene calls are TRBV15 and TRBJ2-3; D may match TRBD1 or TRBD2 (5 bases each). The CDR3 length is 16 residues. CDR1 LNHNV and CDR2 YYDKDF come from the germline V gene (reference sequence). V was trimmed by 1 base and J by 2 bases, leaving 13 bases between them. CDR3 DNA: TGTGCCACCAGCAGAGCGGGAACAGGCTTCACAGATACGCAGTATTTT. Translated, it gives CATSRAGTGFTDTQYF. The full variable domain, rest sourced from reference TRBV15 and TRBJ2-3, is DAMVIQNPRYQVTQFGKPVTLSCSQTLNHNVMYWYQQKSSQAPKLLFHYYDKDFNNEADTPDNFQSRRPNTSFCFLDIRSPGLGDTAMYLCATSRAGTGFTDTQYFGPGTRLTVL.

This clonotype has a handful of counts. CDR3 sequence reads: CASSPRQGAINEQFF. The CDR3 nucleotides read TGTGCCAGCAGTCCGAGACAGGGGGCGATAAATGAGCAGTTCTTC. The chain employs TRBV27 and TRBJ2-1; TRBD1 aligns across 10 bases. The CDR3 runs 15 residues. The trim removed 5 bases at V and 7 bases at J, leaving 8 bases unmatched. Germline V CDR1 and CDR2: MNHEY, SMNVEV (reference sequence).

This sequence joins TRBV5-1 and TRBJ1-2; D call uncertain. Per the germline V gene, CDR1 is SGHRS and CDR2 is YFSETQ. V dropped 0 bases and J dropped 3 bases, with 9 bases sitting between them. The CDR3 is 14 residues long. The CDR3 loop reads CASSLGPSDYGYTF. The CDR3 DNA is TGCGCCAGCAGCTTGGGGCCGTCAGACTATGGCTACACCTTC.

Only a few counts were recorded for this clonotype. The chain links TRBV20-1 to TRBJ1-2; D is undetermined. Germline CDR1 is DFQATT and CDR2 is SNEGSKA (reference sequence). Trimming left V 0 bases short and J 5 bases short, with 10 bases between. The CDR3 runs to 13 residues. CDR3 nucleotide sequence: TGCAGTGCTAGAGATTCGGGGTTTTATGGCTACACCTTC. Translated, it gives CSARDSGFYGYTF.

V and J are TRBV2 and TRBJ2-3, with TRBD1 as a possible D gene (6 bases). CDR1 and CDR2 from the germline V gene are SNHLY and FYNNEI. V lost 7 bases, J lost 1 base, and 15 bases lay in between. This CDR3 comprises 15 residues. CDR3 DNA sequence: TGTGCCAGCAAAAGAAACAGGGTTGGCACAGATACGCAGTATTTT. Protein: CASKRNRVGTDTQYF.

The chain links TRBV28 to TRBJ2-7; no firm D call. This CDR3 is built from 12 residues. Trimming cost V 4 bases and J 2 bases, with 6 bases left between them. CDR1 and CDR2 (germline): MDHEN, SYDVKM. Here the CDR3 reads CASSSTTYEQYV. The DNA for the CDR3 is TGTGCCAGCAGTTCGACGACCTACGAGCAGTACGTC.

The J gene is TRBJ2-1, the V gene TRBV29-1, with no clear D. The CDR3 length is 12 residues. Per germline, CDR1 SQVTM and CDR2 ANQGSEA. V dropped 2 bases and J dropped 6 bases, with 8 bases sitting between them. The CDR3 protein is CSVELAINEQFF. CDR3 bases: TGCAGCGTTGAACTGGCTATCAATGAGCAGTTCTTC.

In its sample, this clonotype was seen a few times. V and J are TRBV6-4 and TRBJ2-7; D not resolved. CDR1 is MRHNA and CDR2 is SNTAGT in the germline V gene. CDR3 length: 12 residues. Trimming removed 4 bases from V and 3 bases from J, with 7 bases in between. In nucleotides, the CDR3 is TGTGCCAGCAGTGTTTACCTCTACGAGCAGTACTTC. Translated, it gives CASSVYLYEQYF.

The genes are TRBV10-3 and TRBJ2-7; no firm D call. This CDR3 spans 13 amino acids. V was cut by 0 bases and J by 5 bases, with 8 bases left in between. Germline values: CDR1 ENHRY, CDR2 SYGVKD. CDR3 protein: CAISESGKDEQYF. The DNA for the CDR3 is TGTGCCATCAGTGAGTCAGGGAAAGACGAGCAGTACTTC.

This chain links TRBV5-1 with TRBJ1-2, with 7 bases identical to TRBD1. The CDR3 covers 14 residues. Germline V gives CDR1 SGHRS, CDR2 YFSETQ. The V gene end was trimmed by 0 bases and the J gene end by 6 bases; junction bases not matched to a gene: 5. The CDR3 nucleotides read TGCGCCAGCAGCTTGGAATCGACAGGGAATGGCTACACCTTC. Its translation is CASSLESTGNGYTF. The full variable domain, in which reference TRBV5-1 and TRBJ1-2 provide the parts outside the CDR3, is KAGVTQTPRYLIKTRGQQVTLSCSPISGHRSVSWYQQTPGQGLQFLFEYFSETQRNKGNFPGRFSGRQFSNSRSEMNVSTLELGDSALYLCASSLESTGNGYTFGSGTRLTVV.